This section outlines one T cell receptor beta chain sequence together with its context. The antigen is unknown. Generated by immunoSEQ multiplex PCR, the TCRdb table keeps only in-frame clones and is missing some. The sample has around 600,000 clones, more than 95% seen once. The germline gives CDR1 GTSNPN, CDR2 SVGIG (reference sequence). Trimming shortened V by 2 bases and J by 7 bases, and 9 bases separated the two germline ends. The CDR3 totals 11 residues. The data were taken from a study of shared clonotypes between healthy human individuals. General observations from the study: Inspection by rarefaction showed sorted-subset sequencing to be incomplete despite large depth.

Naive CD8 cells lacked CD45RO and underwent positive selection for CCR7, leaving out terminally differentiated effector memory CD45RA+ cells. The sample comprised naive CD8+ T cells sorted from blood. The sequence came from a young man in good health. The rearrangement uses TRBV30 and TRBJ2-7; D ambiguous. The CDR3 loop reads CAWSMGWEQYF. The CDR3 DNA reads as TGTGCCTGGAGTATGGGGTGGGAGCAGTACTTC.